This entry features one T cell receptor (beta chain) sequence. This CDR3 has 14 amino acids. V was pared by 7 bases and J by 0 bases, with 12 bases between. Germline-derived CDR1 and CDR2 are MNHEY and SVGAGI. The data stem from a study of T cell responses to AZD1222 COVID-19 vaccine. The protocol was immunoSEQ multiplex PCR, while the TCRdb copy is restricted to in-frame clones and leaves out a portion. The table includes roughly 120,000 clones, approximately 90% detected once. Specimen: peripheral blood, collected 28 days after the second AZD1222 dose. V is TRBV6-5 and J is TRBJ1-2; the D gene is possibly TRBD1 (6 bases). The receptor was derived from an adult who received the AZD1222 COVID-19 vaccine. The CDR3 spells CASTGTLSNYGYTF. CDR3 bases: TGTGCCAGCACCGGGACACTATCTAACTATGGCTACACCTTC.